The 30 T cell receptor beta chains below come from one sample, sequenced in a study of OX40 agonist ivuxolimab in advanced cancers. This table comes from immunoSEQ multiplex PCR, and its TCRdb copy is limited to in-frame clones, with some not included. The sample has some 70,000 clones, roughly 84% seen once. The sample in question was CD4+ or CD8+ T cells sorted from blood, obtained in a trial of the OX40 agonist ivuxolimab. The receptors come from an adult with an advanced solid tumor such as melanoma, head and neck, liver or kidney cancer.

The chain couples TRBV6-5 to TRBJ2-5; D is unresolved. Trimming cost V 4 bases and J 5 bases, with 11 bases left between them. The CDR3 extends over 13 amino acids. Germline CDR1 reads MNHEY; CDR2 reads SVGAGI. The CDR3 protein is CASSLTARETQYF. CDR3 nucleotides: TGTGCCAGCAGTTTGACTGCCCGGGAGACCCAGTACTTC.

The chain is built from TRBV15 and TRBJ1-2, with TRBD1 identical over 9 bases. V shed 2 bases, J shed 6 bases, and the junction held 10 bases outside the gene matches. Looked up from germline, CDR1 is LNHNV and CDR2 is YYDKDF (reference sequence). The CDR3 is 16 residues long. The CDR3 DNA is TGTGCCACCAGCAGACACGGTGGACAGGGGAGAAATGGCTACACCTTC. The encoded protein is CATSRHGGQGRNGYTF. The full variable domain, with the rest looked up from reference TRBV15 and TRBJ1-2, is DAMVIQNPRYQVTQFGKPVTLSCSQTLNHNVMYWYQQKSSQAPKLLFHYYDKDFNNEADTPDNFQSRRPNTSFCFLDIRSPGLGDTAMYLCATSRHGGQGRNGYTFGSGTRLTVV.

The chain recombines TRBV7-2 with TRBJ2-7, with 9 nucleotides matching TRBD2. The junction had 11 bases not matched to a gene; V was cut back by 5 bases and J by 0 bases. Germline values: CDR1 SGHTA, CDR2 FQGNSA. CDR3 length: 17 amino acids. The CDR3 nucleotides read TGTGCCAGCAGCGCCGCTGTAGCGGGGGTTACCTCCTACGAGCAGTACTTC. Amino acid sequence: CASSAAVAGVTSYEQYF.

The rearrangement uses TRBV6-5 and TRBJ2-7, with TRBD1 as a possible D gene (6 bases). Trimming removed 6 bases from V and 9 bases from J, with 12 bases in between. Germline V gives CDR1 MNHEY, CDR2 SVGAGI. The CDR3 is 11 residues long. The CDR3 DNA reads TGTGCCAGCAGCACAGGGTATGGGCAGTACTTC. Its protein product is CASSTGYGQYF.

This clone was seen only a few times. DNA for the CDR3: TGCGCCAGCAGCTTCCGGGACATCTCCTACGAGCAGTACTTC. It codes for CASSFRDISYEQYF. The rearrangement links TRBV5-1 to TRBJ2-7; a possible D gene is TRBD1 (6 bases). Trimming stripped 2 bases from V and 0 bases from J, with 9 bases between. The CDR3 loop spans 14 amino acids. Germline V lookup: CDR1 SGHRS, CDR2 YFSETQ. The variable domain in full, completed from reference TRBV5-1 and TRBJ2-7, reads KAGVTQTPRYLIKTRGQQVTLSCSPISGHRSVSWYQQTPGQGLQFLFEYFSETQRNKGNFPGRFSGRQFSNSRSEMNVSTLELGDSALYLCASSFRDISYEQYFGPGTRLTVT.

This clone was seen only once. The rearrangement uses TRBV5-1 and TRBJ2-3, with 12 bases aligning to TRBD2. Germline V gene sequence: CDR1 SGHRS, CDR2 YFSETQ. This CDR3 is built from 16 residues. Trimming cost V 0 bases and J 1 base; bases outside gene matches: 0. CDR3 DNA sequence: TGCGCCAGCAGCTTGGGGACTAGCGGGGGCACAGATACGCAGTATTTT. This translates into CASSLGTSGGTDTQYF.

This clone is medium-sized in the sample. The same CDR3 arises from other DNA sequences in this sample as well. This rearrangement joins TRBV19 to TRBJ2-7, with D perhaps matching TRBD2 (5 bases). The CDR3 is 14 amino acids. Trimming shortened V by 1 base and J by 6 bases, and 13 bases separated the two germline ends. Germline V gene lookup returns CDR1 LNHDA and CDR2 SQIVND (reference sequence). The CDR3 loop is CASSIASRGSEQYF. The CDR3 DNA is TGTGCCAGTAGTATAGCGTCGCGAGGGTCCGAGCAGTACTTC.

The chain employs TRBV2 and TRBJ1-2; D possibly corresponds to TRBD1 (5 bases). This CDR3 has 13 amino acids. The V end was cut by 6 bases, the J end by 7 bases, with 15 bases between. Germline CDR1 is SNHLY and CDR2 is FYNNEI. The CDR3 DNA follows: TGTGCCAGCAGCGCAGACAGCCTCTTTGGCTACACCTTC. It specifies CASSADSLFGYTF.

Only a few counts were recorded for this clone. The chain joins TRBV12-5 to TRBJ2-5, with D possibly being TRBD2 (7 bases). Trimming shortened V by 7 bases and J by 4 bases, and 16 bases separated the two germline ends. The CDR3 has 14 residues. The germline CDR1 and CDR2 sequences are LGHNT and FRNRAP. CDR3 sequence: CASAGGGAGETQYF. The CDR3 nucleotides read TGTGCTAGTGCCGGTGGGGGGGCAGGAGAGACCCAGTACTTC.

The V gene is TRBV19, the J gene TRBJ1-4; 7 bases map to TRBD1. The CDR3 runs 16 residues. The V gene's germline CDR1 is LNHDA and CDR2 SQIVND (reference sequence). Trimming cost V 5 bases and J 3 bases; bases outside gene matches: 9. The CDR3 reads CASSRQGGGSNEKLFF. DNA of the CDR3: TGTGCCAGTAGTCGGCAGGGGGGAGGCTCTAATGAAAAACTGTTTTTT.

This chain uses TRBV2 with TRBJ2-5; 15 bases match TRBD2. V shed 7 bases, J shed 1 base, and the junction held 10 bases outside the gene matches. The CDR3 covers 18 residues. Germline values: CDR1 SNHLY, CDR2 FYNNEI. CDR3 sequence reads: CASISRTSGGVFQETQYF. The DNA of the CDR3 is TGTGCCAGCATTTCAAGGACTAGCGGGGGGGTCTTCCAAGAGACCCAGTACTTC.

This clone was observed once. The chain uses TRBV11-2 and TRBJ1-2; maybe TRBD1 (5 bases). Between the trimmed V and J ends, which lost 5 bases and 4 bases, there was a span of 17 bases. The CDR3 is made up of 15 amino acids. Germline-derived CDR1 and CDR2 are SGHAT and FQNNGV. This CDR3 is CASSRLGGEGYGYTF. The CDR3 DNA sequence: TGTGCCAGCAGCCGACTTGGAGGGGAAGGCTATGGCTACACCTTC.

The V call is TRBV27, the J call TRBJ2-7; TRBD2 is a possible D gene (5 bases). The germline V and J ends were trimmed by 3 bases and 5 bases, with 17 bases remaining between them. This CDR3 contains 15 residues. Per germline, CDR1 MNHEY and CDR2 SMNVEV (reference sequence). The CDR3 coding sequence is TGTGCCAGCAGTTTGGTGGCTGGAGGCACCGACGAGCAGTACTTC. Residues: CASSLVAGGTDEQYF.

The gene calls are TRBV10-3 and TRBJ1-1; 7 nucleotides align to TRBD1. V lost 6 bases, J lost 5 bases, and 6 bases stayed unmatched. The CDR3 sequence is 13 residues long. Per the germline V gene, CDR1 is ENHRY and CDR2 is SYGVKD. CDR3 bases: TGTGCCATCAGGAGGGGGCCAGAGACTGAAGCTTTCTTT. Translating it yields CAIRRGPETEAFF.

The V call is TRBV2, the J call TRBJ2-7; the D call may be TRBD1 or TRBD2 (5 bases each). Germline V gene data show CDR1 as SNHLY and CDR2 as FYNNEI. V lost 4 bases to trimming and J lost 2 bases, with 12 bases between them. CDR3 size: 14 residues. For the CDR3, the DNA is TGTGCCAGCAGTGTGAGGGGCCCCCCCTACGAGCAGTACTTC. Its translation is CASSVRGPPYEQYF.

The chain recombines TRBV7-8 with TRBJ1-3; 8 bases fit TRBD1. The V segment lost 2 bases and the J segment 3 bases; nucleotides outside the gene matches: 3. Germline lookup yields CDR1 SGHVS and CDR2 FQNEAQ. The CDR3 consists of 15 residues. The CDR3 is CASSLQGARGNTIYF. The CDR3, as DNA: TGTGCCAGCAGCTTACAGGGGGCGCGTGGAAACACCATATATTTT.

Comments on this clone: Distinct nucleotide sequences in the sample also encode this CDR3. This rearrangement joins TRBV18 to TRBJ1-1; no definite D call. Germline V gene lookup returns CDR1 KGHSH and CDR2 LQKENI. The CDR3 length is 13 residues. V dropped 3 bases and J dropped 1 base, with 6 bases sitting between them. The CDR3 DNA sequence: TGTGCCAGCTCACCCGAGAAGAACACTGAAGCTTTCTTT. The encoded protein is CASSPEKNTEAFF.

This sequence joins TRBV6-5 and TRBJ1-5, with D possibly TRBD1 on 6 matching bases. The CDR3 loop spans 14 amino acids. The V and J ends lost 7 bases and 5 bases respectively, with 15 bases between them. CDR1 and CDR2 from the germline V gene are MNHEY and SVGAGI. CDR3 residues: CASNKWDTYQPQHF. The CDR3 region has the DNA TGTGCCAGCAATAAATGGGACACATATCAGCCCCAGCATTTT.

The chain is built from TRBV30 and TRBJ1-1; unclear D gene. This CDR3 is built from 14 residues. The V end lost 5 bases, the J end lost 4 bases, and 17 bases lay between the germline ends. CDR1 is GTSNPN and CDR2 is SVGIG in the germline V gene (reference sequence). The CDR3 sequence: CAWAMGRVGTEAFF. As DNA, the CDR3 is TGTGCCTGGGCCATGGGTAGGGTGGGCACTGAAGCTTTCTTT.

The chain links TRBV9 to TRBJ2-1, with 8 bases fitting TRBD2. There are 17 residues in the CDR3. From germline, CDR1 is SGDLS and CDR2 YYNGEE. Trimming cost V 0 bases and J 1 base; bases outside gene matches: 6. The CDR3 sequence is CASSVVPAGASYNEQFF. Here the CDR3 DNA reads TGTGCCAGCAGCGTAGTGCCAGCGGGAGCTTCCTACAATGAGCAGTTCTTC. The whole variable domain, filled in from reference TRBV9 and TRBJ2-1, reads DSGVTQTPKHLITATGQRVTLRCSPRSGDLSVYWYQQSLDQGLQFLIQYYNGEERAKGNILERFSAQQFPDLHSELNLSSLELGDSALYFCASSVVPAGASYNEQFFGPGTRLTVL.

The V and J genes are TRBV16 and TRBJ1-6; tentative D call: TRBD1 (5 bases). The germline gives CDR1 KGHSY, CDR2 FQNENV. The germline V and J ends were trimmed by 0 bases and 10 bases, with 13 bases remaining between them. The CDR3 contains 15 residues. CDR3 protein: CASSQSGGKASPLHF. The CDR3 region has the DNA TGTGCCAGCAGCCAATCGGGGGGGAAAGCGTCACCCCTCCACTTT.

The chain is built from TRBV11-1 and TRBJ2-3, with D unresolved. Germline V gene sequence: CDR1 SGHAT, CDR2 FQDESV (reference sequence). Trimming took 5 bases from V and 8 from J, leaving 17 bases between them. The CDR3 spans 14 residues. The CDR3 nucleotides are TGTGCCAGCAGCCCCTCTTTTAGTTCGGGTACGCAGTATTTT. This sequence encodes CASSPSFSSGTQYF.

The CDR3 spells CASSVEMGRTDTQYF. The CDR3 DNA is TGTGCCAGCAGCGTAGAGATGGGCCGCACAGATACGCAGTATTTT. This rearrangement joins TRBV9 to TRBJ2-3; D gene uncertain. This CDR3 comprises 15 residues. Germline V CDR1 and CDR2: SGDLS, YYNGEE. V lost 0 bases to trimming and J lost 1 base, with 9 bases between them.

Written as DNA, the CDR3 is TGTGCCAGCGGGGGACTAGCGGGAGTTGGGGAGCAGTACTTC. Protein sequence: CASGGLAGVGEQYF. The V call is TRBV2, the J call TRBJ2-7, with TRBD2 matching 14 bases. CDR1 and CDR2 (germline): SNHLY, FYNNEI. V lost 8 bases to trimming and J lost 7 bases; unmatched junction nucleotides: 7. The CDR3 has 14 amino acids.

V gene TRBV5-1 combines with J gene TRBJ2-2, with D unresolved. Trimming took off 3 bases at V and 0 bases at J, with 12 bases between the two ends. This CDR3 is built from 16 residues. CDR1 is SGHRS and CDR2 is YFSETQ in the germline V gene. The CDR3 sequence: CASSSDRFANTGELFF. CDR3 DNA: TGCGCCAGCAGCTCCGACCGGTTCGCGAACACCGGGGAGCTGTTTTTT.

The rearrangement links TRBV4-3 to TRBJ2-3, with D perhaps TRBD1 or TRBD2 (5 bases each). CDR3 size: 14 residues. V lost 2 bases and J 6 bases, leaving 12 bases between the germline ends. Germline CDR1 is LGHNA and CDR2 is YSLEER. The CDR3 coding sequence is TGCGCCAGCAGCCAATTGGTCGGGGCGGATACGCAGTATTTT. Residues: CASSQLVGADTQYF.

The CDR3 DNA is TGTGCCAGCAGCCTTCGGACAGCCACCGGGGAGCTGTTTTTT. It translates to CASSLRTATGELFF. The chain employs TRBV14 and TRBJ2-2; possibly TRBD1 for D (6 bases). Trimming pared 4 bases from V and 4 bases from J, leaving 10 bases between. Per the germline V gene, CDR1 is SGHDN and CDR2 is FVKESK. The CDR3 runs 14 residues.

Only one count was recorded for this clone. J is TRBJ2-7 and V is TRBV7-2; 7 nucleotides match TRBD2. V lost 3 bases, J lost 6 bases, and 8 bases stayed unmatched. The CDR3 runs to 14 residues. The germline CDR1 and CDR2 sequences are SGHTA and FQGNSA. The CDR3 sequence: CASSFGGGLFEQYF. The DNA of the CDR3 is TGTGCCAGCAGCTTTGGGGGAGGGCTCTTCGAGCAGTACTTC.

This rearrangement joins TRBV7-2 to TRBJ2-1, with a tentative D call TRBD1 (6 bases). The CDR3 extends over 14 amino acids. Germline CDR1 is SGHTA and CDR2 is FQGNSA. Trimming took off 6 bases at V and 1 base at J, with 10 bases between the two ends. The CDR3 reads CASSFRGSYNEQFF. The CDR3 nucleotides are TGTGCCAGCAGTTTCAGGGGATCCTACAATGAGCAGTTCTTC.

The rearrangement joins TRBV4-2 to TRBJ2-1; 9 positions agree with TRBD2. This CDR3 has 19 amino acids. Unmatched junction bases numbered 15, after V lost 0 bases and J lost 6 bases. Germline values: CDR1 LGHNA, CDR2 YNFKEQ. The CDR3 DNA is TGTGCCAGCAGCCAAGATTTGGTAGCGGGAGACTTAGGGGCCAATGAGCAGTTCTTC. This encodes CASSQDLVAGDLGANEQFF.